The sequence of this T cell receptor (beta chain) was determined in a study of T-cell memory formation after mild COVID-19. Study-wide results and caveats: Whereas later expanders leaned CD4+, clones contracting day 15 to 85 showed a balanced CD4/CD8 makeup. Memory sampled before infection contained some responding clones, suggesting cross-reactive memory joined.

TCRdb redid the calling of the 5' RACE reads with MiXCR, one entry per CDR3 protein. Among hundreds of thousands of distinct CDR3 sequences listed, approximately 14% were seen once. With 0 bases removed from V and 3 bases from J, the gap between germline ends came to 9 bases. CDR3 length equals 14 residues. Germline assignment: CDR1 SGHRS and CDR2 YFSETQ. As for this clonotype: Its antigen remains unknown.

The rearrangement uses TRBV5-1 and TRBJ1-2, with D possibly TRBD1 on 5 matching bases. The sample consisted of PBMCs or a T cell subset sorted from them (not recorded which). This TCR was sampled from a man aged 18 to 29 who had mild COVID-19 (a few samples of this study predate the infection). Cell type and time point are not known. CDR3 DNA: TGCGCCAGCAGCTTGGGGGACGGTTACTATGGCTACACCTTC. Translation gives CASSLGDGYYGYTF.